This T cell receptor beta chain came from a study of T cell repertoires in cytomegalovirus infection. Study results and caveats: The cumulative frequency of public TCR beta families distinguished individuals who carried CMV together with the relevant HLA.

TCRdb passed the reads through MiXCR, listing each CDR3 protein once. Among more than 500,000 distinct CDR3 sequences listed, more than 15% were seen once. This CDR3 contains 15 residues. With 2 bases clipped from V and 2 bases from J, the junction kept 3 bases outside the gene matches. Germline V gene lookup returns CDR1 MNHEY and CDR2 SMNVEV (reference sequence). Note on this clonotype: The antigen is undetermined.

The sequence derives from a human donor in good health (CMV status not recorded). Some clones in this sample may be carry-over from other donors' samples. Material for sequencing was CD8+ T cells from PBMCs. The chain recombines TRBV27 with TRBJ2-5; 9 nucleotides match TRBD1. The CDR3 bases are TGTGCCAGCAGTTTAAGGGACAGGGCGCAAGAGACCCAGTACTTC. It specifies CASSLRDRAQETQYF.